This TCR beta chain was sequenced in a study of T cells in Graves' hyperthyroidism and ophthalmopathy. General study points: Most clonotypes expanded in thyroid above 0.001 were likewise present in blood. A 13 V-J model separated ophthalmopathy from stable hyperthyroidism.

The CDR3 length is 11 residues. V was cut by 6 bases and J by 8 bases, with 7 bases left in between. Germline-derived CDR1 and CDR2 are MNHEY and SMNVEV (reference sequence). Graves' hyperthyroidism qualified as stable when ophthalmopathy did not progress within 18 months. Amplification of TCR beta CDR3 regions was performed using RNA transcripts as template. HTBI primers were employed in a first-round RT-PCR of the TCR CDR3. TCRdb ran MiXCR on the multiplex PCR reads and lists one entry per CDR3 protein. There are 400,000 to 500,000 distinct CDR3 sequences in the sample; 12% to 15% occur only once, and 5.3% lies in the top ten. This clonotype came up many times. What it binds is not known.

The sequenced sample was blood. The V and J genes are TRBV27 and TRBJ2-2; D unclear. The clonotype was recovered from a woman aged 18-35 years with Graves' hyperthyroidism. CDR3 in amino acids: CASRQAGELFF. The CDR3, as DNA: TGTGCCAGCAGGCAAGCAGGGGAGCTGTTTTTT.